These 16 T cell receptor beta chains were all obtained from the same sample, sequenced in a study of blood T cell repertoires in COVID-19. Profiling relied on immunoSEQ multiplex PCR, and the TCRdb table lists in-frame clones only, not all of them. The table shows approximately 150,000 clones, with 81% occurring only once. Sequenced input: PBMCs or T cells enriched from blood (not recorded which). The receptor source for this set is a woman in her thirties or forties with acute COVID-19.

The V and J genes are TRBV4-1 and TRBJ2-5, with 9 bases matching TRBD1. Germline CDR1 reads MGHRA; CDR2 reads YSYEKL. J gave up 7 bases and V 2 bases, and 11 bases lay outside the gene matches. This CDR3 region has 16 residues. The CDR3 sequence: CASSQTTGTGYRTQYF. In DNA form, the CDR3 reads TGCGCCAGCAGCCAAACCACCGGGACAGGGTATCGGACCCAGTACTTC.

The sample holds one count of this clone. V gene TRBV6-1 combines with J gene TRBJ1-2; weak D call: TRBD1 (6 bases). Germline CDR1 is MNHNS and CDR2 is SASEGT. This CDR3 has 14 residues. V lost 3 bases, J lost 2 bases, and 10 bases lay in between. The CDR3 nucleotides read TGTGCCAGCAGTGAGGGGGGGGCCAACTATGGCTACACCTTC. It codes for CASSEGGANYGYTF.

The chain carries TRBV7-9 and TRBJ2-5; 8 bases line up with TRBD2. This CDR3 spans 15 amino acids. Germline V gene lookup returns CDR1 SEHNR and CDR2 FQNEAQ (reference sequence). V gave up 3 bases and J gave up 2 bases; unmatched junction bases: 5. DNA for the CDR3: TGTGCCAGCAGCTTCCTAGCGGGCACTCAAGAGACCCAGTACTTC. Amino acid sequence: CASSFLAGTQETQYF.

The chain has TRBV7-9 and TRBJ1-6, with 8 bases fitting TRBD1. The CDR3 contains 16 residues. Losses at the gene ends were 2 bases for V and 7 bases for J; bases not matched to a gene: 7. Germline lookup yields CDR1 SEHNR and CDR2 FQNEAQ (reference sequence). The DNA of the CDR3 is TGTGCCAGCAGCTTATTGTGGGGGGACAGGAATTCACCCCTCCACTTT. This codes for CASSLLWGDRNSPLHF.

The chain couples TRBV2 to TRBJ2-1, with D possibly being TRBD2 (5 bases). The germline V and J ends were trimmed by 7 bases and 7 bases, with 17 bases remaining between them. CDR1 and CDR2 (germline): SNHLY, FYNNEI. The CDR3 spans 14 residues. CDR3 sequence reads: CASTERASGNEQFF. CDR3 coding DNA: TGTGCCAGCACAGAAAGGGCCAGCGGTAATGAGCAGTTCTTC.

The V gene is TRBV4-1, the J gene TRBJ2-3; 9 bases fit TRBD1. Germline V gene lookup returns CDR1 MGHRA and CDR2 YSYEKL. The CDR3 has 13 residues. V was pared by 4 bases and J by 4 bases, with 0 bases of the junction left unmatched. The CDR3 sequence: CASSRTGADTQYF. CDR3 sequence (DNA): TGCGCCAGCAGCCGGACAGGGGCAGATACGCAGTATTTT.

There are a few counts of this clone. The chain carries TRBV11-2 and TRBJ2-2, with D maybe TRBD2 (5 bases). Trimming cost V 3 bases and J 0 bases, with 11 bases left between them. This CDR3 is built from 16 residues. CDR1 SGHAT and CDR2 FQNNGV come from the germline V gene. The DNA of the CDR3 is TGTGCCAGCAGCTTTGGAGGAGGATCGAACACCGGGGAGCTGTTTTTT. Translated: CASSFGGGSNTGELFF. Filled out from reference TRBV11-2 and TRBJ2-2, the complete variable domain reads EAGVAQSPRYKIIEKRQSVAFWCNPISGHATLYWYQQILGQGPKLLIQFQNNGVVDDSQLPKDRFSAERLKGVDSTLKIQPAKLEDSAVYLCASSFGGGSNTGELFFGEGSRLTVL.

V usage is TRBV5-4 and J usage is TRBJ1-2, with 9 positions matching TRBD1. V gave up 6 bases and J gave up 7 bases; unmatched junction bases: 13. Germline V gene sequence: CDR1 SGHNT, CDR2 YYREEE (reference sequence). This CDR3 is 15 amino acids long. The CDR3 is CASNFWGQGLSGYTF. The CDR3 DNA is TGTGCCAGCAACTTCTGGGGACAGGGATTGTCTGGCTACACCTTC.

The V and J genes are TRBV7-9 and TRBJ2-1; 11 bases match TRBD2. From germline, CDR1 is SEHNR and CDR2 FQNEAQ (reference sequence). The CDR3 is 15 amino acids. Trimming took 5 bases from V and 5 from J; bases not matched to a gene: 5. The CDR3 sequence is CASSEGLAEDNEQFF. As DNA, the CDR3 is TGTGCCAGCAGCGAGGGACTAGCGGAGGACAATGAGCAGTTCTTC. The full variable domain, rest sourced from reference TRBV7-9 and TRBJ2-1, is DTGVSQNPRHKITKRGQNVTFRCDPISEHNRLYWYRQTLGQGPEFLTYFQNEAQLEKSRLLSDRFSAERPKGSFSTLEIQRTEQGDSAMYLCASSEGLAEDNEQFFGPGTRLTVL.

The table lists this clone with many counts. CDR3 amino acids: CASSSDRESSYNSPLHF. CDR3 sequence (DNA): TGTGCCAGCAGCTCGGACAGGGAAAGCTCCTATAATTCACCCCTCCACTTT. V usage is TRBV5-4 and J usage is TRBJ1-6; 8 bases are shared with TRBD1. The junction had 5 bases not matched to a gene; V was cut back by 3 bases and J by 0 bases. This CDR3 has 17 amino acids. Germline V gene lookup returns CDR1 SGHNT and CDR2 YYREEE (reference sequence).

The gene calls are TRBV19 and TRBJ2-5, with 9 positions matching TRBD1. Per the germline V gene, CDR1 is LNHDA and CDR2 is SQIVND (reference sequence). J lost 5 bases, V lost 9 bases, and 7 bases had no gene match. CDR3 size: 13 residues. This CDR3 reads CASADRGVETQYF. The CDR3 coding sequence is TGTGCCAGCGCTGACAGGGGGGTCGAGACCCAGTACTTC.

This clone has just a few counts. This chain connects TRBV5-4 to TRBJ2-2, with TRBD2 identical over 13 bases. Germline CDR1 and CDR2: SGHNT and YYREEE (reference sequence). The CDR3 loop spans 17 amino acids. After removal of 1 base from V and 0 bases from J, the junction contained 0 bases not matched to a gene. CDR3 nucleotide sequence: TGTGCCAGCAGCTTGACTAGCGGGAGGGCGAACACCGGGGAGCTGTTTTTT. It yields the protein CASSLTSGRANTGELFF.

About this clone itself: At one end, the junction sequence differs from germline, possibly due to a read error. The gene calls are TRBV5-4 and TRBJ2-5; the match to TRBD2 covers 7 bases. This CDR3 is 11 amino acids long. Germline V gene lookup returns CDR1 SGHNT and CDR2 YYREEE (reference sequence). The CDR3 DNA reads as TGTGCCAGCAGCGGAGGGACTGGGAGGGACTTC. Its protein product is CASSGGTGRDF.

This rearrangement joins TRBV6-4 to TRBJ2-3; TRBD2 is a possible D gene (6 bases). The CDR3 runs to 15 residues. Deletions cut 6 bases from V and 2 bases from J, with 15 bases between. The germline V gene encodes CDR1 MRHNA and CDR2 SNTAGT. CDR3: CASSVSGSYTDTQYF. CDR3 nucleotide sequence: TGTGCCAGCAGCGTTAGCGGATCCTACACAGATACGCAGTATTTT.

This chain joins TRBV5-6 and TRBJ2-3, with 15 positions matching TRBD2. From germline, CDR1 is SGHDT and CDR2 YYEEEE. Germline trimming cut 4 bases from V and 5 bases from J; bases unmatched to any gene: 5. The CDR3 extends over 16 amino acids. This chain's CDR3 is CASSRGLAGGVDTQYF. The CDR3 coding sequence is TGTGCCAGCAGCAGGGGACTAGCGGGAGGAGTAGATACGCAGTATTTT. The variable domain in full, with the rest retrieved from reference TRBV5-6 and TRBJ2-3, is DAGVTQSPTHLIKTRGQQVTLRCSPKSGHDTVSWYQQALGQGPQFIFQYYEEEERQRGNFPDRFSGHQFPNYSSELNVNALLLGDSALYLCASSRGLAGGVDTQYFGPGTRLTVL.

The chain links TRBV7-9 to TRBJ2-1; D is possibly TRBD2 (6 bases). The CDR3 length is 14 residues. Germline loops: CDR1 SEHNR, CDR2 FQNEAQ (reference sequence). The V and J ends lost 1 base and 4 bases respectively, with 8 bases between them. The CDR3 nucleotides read TGTGCCAGCAGCTTAGAGGGACTGTACAATGAGCAGTTCTTC. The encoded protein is CASSLEGLYNEQFF.